A single T cell receptor (beta chain) is shown here with its context. Noted treatment: approximately 18 received Ad26.COV2.S at low or high dose, single or two shots; a few received placebo; per-sample allocation not given. Vaccine and placebo recipients were sampled on day 63 after the first injection. The sample originates from a study of Ad26.COV2.S vaccination and SARS-CoV-2 variants. Whole-study context: Ad26.COV2.S was injected intramuscularly once or twice, 56 days apart.

Method: immunoSEQ multiplex PCR; TCRdb's copy keeps in-frame clones and lacks some. The table shows 300,000 to 400,000 clones, with approximately 85% occurring only once. The clonotype originates from a person aged 18-60 years who received the Ad26.COV2.S COVID-19 vaccine or a placebo. This specimen consisted of peripheral blood, obtained in a trial of Ad26.COV2.S vaccine versus placebo.

The CDR3 region has the DNA TGCGCCAGCAGCCGCTCGTCGGGGATTGAAGCTTTCTTT. Translating gives CASSRSSGIEAFF. This chain joins TRBV4-3 and TRBJ1-1; D remains unclear. Trimming cost V 4 bases and J 7 bases, with 13 bases left between them. This CDR3 spans 13 amino acids. CDR1 and CDR2 from the germline V gene are LGHNA and YSLEER.